This T cell receptor beta chain emerged from a study of cytomegalovirus exposure and HLA in healthy donors. Overall study context: Unique TCR beta sequences numbering some 120 million came from about 180 million T cells in an earlier analysis.

60 Vbeta and 13 Jbeta primers were used in PCR. Clones were read by immunoSEQ multiplex PCR, and TCRdb kept only the in-frame ones, dropping some. The sample contains roughly 120,000 clones, around 80% of which appear only once. Germline loops: CDR1 SEHNR, CDR2 FQNEAQ (reference sequence). V shed 6 bases and J shed 1 base, with 6 bases lying between them. This CDR3 is built from 12 residues. This clone was found a few times. The TCR was taken from an older woman in good health and CMV-seropositive. Sequencing was carried out using PBMCs. This rearrangement joins TRBV7-9 to TRBJ1-1; no definite D call. CDR3 sequence (DNA): TGTGCCAGCAGTATACAGAACACTGAAGCTTTCTTT. It translates to CASSIQNTEAFF.